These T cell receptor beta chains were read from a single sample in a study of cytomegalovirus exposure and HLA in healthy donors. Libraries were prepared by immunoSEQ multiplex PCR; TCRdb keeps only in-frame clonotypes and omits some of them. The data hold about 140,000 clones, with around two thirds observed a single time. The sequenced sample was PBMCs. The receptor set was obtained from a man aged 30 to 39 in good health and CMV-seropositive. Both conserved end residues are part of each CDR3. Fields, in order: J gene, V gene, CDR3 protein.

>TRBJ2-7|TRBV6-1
CASRVLDGTDDEQYF
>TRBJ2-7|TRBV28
CASSSPEEGEYEQYF
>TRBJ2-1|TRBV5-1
CASSVRYLDNEQFF
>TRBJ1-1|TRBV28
CASRGGQGVYSAFF
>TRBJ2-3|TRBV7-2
CASSLDSGNTQYF
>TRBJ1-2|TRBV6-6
CASTRDIKFSGYTF
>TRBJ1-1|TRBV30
CAWIHDRVNTEAFF
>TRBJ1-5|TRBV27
CASSLGGSNQPQHF
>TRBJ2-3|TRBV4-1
CASSVPLGTSTDTQYF
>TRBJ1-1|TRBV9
CASSVDGATGEAFF
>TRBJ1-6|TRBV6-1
CASSMTGDGSPLHF
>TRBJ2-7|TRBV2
CASREQGYGEQYF
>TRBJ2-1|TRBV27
CASSLTSGAIGNEQFF
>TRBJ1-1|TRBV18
CASSPPSGIERTEAFF
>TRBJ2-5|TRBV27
CASSLSGRATETQYF